This T cell receptor (beta chain) was sequenced for a study of cytotoxic CD8 clonotypes in ibrutinib-treated CLL. Across the study: Responses comprised 25 or so partial and 2 complete; at median about 71 months, 14 remained remitted and some 12 progressed.

Cryopreserved PBMCs yielded approximately 2 micrograms of genomic DNA for TCR beta libraries. The intended depth for sequencing was 1 in 200,000 to 1 in 1 million T cells. Assay used: immunoSEQ multiplex PCR; TCRdb lists only in-frame clones, some missing. The table has about 130,000 clones, 80% to 90% seen once; the top ten hold over 2%. V lost 10 bases and J lost 5, with 19 bases in between. The CDR3 length is 14 residues. The germline gives CDR1 SNHLY, CDR2 FYNNEI. This clone was recorded only once. The source of this sequence is a human donor with chronic lymphocytic leukemia. Here the sequenced sample was PBMCs, taken after 24 months of ibrutinib treatment. The chain combines TRBV2 with TRBJ2-3; D possibly corresponds to TRBD2 (7 bases). The chain's CDR3 is CATGGGLNGDTQYF. For the CDR3, the DNA is TGTGCCACCGGAGGGGGACTAAACGGAGATACGCAGTATTTT.